This T cell receptor beta chain is drawn from a study of blood T cell repertoires in COVID-19. Whole-study context: Sites across the United States, Italy and Spain contributed samples from acute and convalescent COVID-19. Sample material is recorded as cDNA or gDNA derived from T cells, B-cell-depleted T cells, or PBMCs.

J gave up 4 bases and V 3 bases, and 7 bases lay outside the gene matches. CDR3 length: 17 residues. CDR1 is ENHRY and CDR2 is SYGVKD in the germline V gene. Sequencing used immunoSEQ multiplex PCR; TCRdb keeps in-frame clones, though not all of them. The data hold 200,000 to 250,000 clones, with roughly 85% observed a single time. The chain has TRBV10-3 and TRBJ2-6; 9 bases match TRBD1. Sequenced sample: peripheral blood. This TCR was sampled from a woman aged 18-29 years who had recovered from COVID-19. CDR3 region: CAISEGRTGAGANVLTF. The DNA of the CDR3 is TGTGCCATCAGTGAAGGTCGGACAGGGGCCGGGGCCAACGTCCTGACTTTC.